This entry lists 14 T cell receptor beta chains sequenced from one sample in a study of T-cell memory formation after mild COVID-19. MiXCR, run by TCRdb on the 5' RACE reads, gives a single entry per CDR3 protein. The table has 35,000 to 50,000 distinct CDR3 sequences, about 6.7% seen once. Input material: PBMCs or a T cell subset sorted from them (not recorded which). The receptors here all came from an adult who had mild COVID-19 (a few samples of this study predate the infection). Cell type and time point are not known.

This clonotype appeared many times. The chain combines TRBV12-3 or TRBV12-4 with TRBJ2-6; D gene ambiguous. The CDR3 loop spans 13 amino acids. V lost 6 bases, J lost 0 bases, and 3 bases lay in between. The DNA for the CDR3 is TGTGCCAGCAGCTTCTCTGGGGCCAACGTCCTGACTTTC. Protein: CASSFSGANVLTF.

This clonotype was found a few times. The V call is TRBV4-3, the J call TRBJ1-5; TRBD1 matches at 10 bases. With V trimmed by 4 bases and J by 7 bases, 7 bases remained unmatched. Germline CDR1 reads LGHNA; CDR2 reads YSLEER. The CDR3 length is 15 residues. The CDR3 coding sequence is TGCGCCAGCAGCCCCGGGACAGGGGCTGGACAGCCCCAGCATTTT. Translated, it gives CASSPGTGAGQPQHF.

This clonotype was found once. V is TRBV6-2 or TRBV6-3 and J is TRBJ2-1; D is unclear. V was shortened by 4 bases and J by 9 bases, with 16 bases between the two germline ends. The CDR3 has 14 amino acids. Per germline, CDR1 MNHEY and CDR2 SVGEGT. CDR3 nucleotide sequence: TGTGCCAGCAGTTCACACATGGGGTTCGGTGAGCAGTTCTTC. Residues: CASSSHMGFGEQFF.

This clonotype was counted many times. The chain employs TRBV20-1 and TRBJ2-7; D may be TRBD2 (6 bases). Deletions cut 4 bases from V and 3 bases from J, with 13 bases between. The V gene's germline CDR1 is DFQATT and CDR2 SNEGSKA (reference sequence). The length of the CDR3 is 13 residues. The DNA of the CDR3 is TGCAGTGCTAACCGGGACTCCTTCTACGAGCAGTACTTC. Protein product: CSANRDSFYEQYF.

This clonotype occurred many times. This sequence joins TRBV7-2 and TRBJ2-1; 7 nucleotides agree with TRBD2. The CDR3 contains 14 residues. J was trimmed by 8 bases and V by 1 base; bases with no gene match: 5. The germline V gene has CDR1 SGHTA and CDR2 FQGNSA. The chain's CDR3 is CASSLVASGDEQFF. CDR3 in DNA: TGTGCCAGCAGCTTAGTTGCTAGCGGTGATGAGCAGTTCTTC. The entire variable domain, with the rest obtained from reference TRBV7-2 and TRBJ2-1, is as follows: GAGVSQSPSNKVTEKGKDVELRCDPISGHTALYWYRQSLGQGLEFLIYFQGNSAPDKSGLPSDRFSAERTGGSVSTLTIQRTQQEDSAVYLCASSLVASGDEQFFGPGTRLTVL.

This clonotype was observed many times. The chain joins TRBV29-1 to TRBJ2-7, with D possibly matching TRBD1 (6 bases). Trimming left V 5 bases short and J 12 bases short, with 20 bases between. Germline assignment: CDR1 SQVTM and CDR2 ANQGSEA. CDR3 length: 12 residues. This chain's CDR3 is CSVLPGQPQRYF. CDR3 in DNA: TGCAGCGTTCTCCCTGGACAGCCCCAGCGGTACTTC.

CDR3 protein: CATSREGGAFGYTF. CDR3 in DNA: TGTGCCACCAGCAGGGAAGGGGGGGCGTTCGGCTACACCTTC. The genes are TRBV15 and TRBJ1-2; tentative D call: TRBD1 (6 bases). This CDR3 spans 14 amino acids. Germline lookup yields CDR1 LNHNV and CDR2 YYDKDF (reference sequence). Between the trimmed V and J ends, which lost 3 bases and 8 bases, there was a span of 16 bases.

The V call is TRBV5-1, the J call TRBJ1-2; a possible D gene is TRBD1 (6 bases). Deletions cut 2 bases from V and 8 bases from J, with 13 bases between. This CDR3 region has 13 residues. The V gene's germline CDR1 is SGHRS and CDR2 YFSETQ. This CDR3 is CASSFLQGDGYTF. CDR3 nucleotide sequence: TGCGCCAGCAGCTTCTTACAGGGTGACGGCTACACCTTC.

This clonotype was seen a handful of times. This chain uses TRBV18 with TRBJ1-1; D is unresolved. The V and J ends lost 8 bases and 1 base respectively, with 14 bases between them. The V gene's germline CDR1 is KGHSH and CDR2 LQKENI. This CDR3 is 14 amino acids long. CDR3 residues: CASLPGSSNTEAFF. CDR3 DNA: TGTGCCAGCCTACCTGGGAGCTCGAACACTGAAGCTTTCTTT. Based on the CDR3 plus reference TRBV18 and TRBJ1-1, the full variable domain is NAGVMQNPRHLVRRRGQEARLRCSPMKGHSHVYWYRQLPEEGLKFMVYLQKENIIDESGMPKERFSAEFPKEGPSILRIQQVVRGDSAAYFCASLPGSSNTEAFFGQGTRLTVV.

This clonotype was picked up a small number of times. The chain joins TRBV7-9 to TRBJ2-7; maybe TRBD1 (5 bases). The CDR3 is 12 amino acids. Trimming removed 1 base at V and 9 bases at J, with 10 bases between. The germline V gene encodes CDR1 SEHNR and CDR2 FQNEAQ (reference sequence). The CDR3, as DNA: TGTGCCAGCAGCTTAGTAGGCACAGGGCAGTACTTC. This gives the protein CASSLVGTGQYF.

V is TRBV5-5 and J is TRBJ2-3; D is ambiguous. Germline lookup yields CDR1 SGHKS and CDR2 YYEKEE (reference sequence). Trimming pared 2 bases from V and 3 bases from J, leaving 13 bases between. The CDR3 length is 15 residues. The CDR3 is CASSFTSLGTDTQYF. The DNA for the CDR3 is TGTGCCAGCAGCTTCACCAGCCTCGGGACAGATACGCAGTATTTT. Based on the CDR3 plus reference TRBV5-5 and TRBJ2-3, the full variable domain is DAGVTQSPTHLIKTRGQQVTLRCSPISGHKSVSWYQQVLGQGPQFIFQYYEKEERGRGNFPDRFSARQFPNYSSELNVNALLLGDSALYLCASSFTSLGTDTQYFGPGTRLTVL.

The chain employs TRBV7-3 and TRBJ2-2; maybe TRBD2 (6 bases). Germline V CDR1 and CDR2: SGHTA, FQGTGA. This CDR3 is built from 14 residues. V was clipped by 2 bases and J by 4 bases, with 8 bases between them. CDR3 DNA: TGTGCCAGCAGCTTATCGGGGGTCACCGGGGAGCTGTTTTTT. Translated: CASSLSGVTGELFF.

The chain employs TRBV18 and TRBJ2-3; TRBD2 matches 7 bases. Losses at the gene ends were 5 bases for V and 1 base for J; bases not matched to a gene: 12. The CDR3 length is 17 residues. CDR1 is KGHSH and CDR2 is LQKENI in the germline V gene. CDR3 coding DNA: TGTGCCAGCTCATCCCCGAGTCGGCTAGCGGGCACAGATACGCAGTATTTT. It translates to CASSSPSRLAGTDTQYF. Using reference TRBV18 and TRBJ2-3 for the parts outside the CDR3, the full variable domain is NAGVMQNPRHLVRRRGQEARLRCSPMKGHSHVYWYRQLPEEGLKFMVYLQKENIIDESGMPKERFSAEFPKEGPSILRIQQVVRGDSAAYFCASSSPSRLAGTDTQYFGPGTRLTVL.

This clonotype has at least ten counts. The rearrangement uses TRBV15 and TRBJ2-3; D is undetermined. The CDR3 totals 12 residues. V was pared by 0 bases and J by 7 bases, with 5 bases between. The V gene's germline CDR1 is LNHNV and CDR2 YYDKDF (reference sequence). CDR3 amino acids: CATSRDENTQYF. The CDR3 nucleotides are TGTGCCACCAGCAGAGATGAGAATACGCAGTATTTT.